These 28 T cell receptor beta chains were all obtained from the same sample, sequenced in a study of blood T cells in healthy people across ages. For the second PCR, which ran for about 7 to 11 cycles, a sample-barcoded 5' primer and a J-beta primer mix were used. One entry per CDR3 protein, called by TCRdb with MiXCR from the 5' RACE reads. The table shows some 880,000 distinct CDR3 sequences, with under 40% occurring only once. The sequenced material came from blood. The receptor source for this set is a man between 18 and 29 years old in good health.

The J gene is TRBJ1-2, the V gene TRBV4-3, with a possible D match to TRBD1 (5 bases). CDR1 LGHNA and CDR2 YSLEER come from the germline V gene. The length of the CDR3 is 16 residues. Trimming left V 1 base short and J 4 bases short, with 16 bases between. The CDR3 loop reads CASSQGSVGGGYGYTF. The CDR3 DNA follows: TGCGCCAGCAGCCAAGGATCGGTTGGGGGGGGCTATGGCTACACCTTC.

This clonotype showed up just a few times. The chain joins TRBV10-3 to TRBJ1-2, with TRBD1 as a possible D gene (5 bases). The germline V gene has CDR1 ENHRY and CDR2 SYGVKD. V gave up 3 bases and J gave up 4 bases, with 12 bases separating them. The CDR3 is 14 amino acids. In DNA, the CDR3 is TGTGCCATCAGTGATATGGGGGGGGGCTATGGCTACACCTTC. Encoded protein: CAISDMGGGYGYTF.

This clonotype was detected a few times. The chain joins TRBV14 to TRBJ2-3; D not certain. Trimming removed 0 bases from V and 7 bases from J, with 5 bases in between. There are 12 residues in the CDR3. Germline assignment: CDR1 SGHDN and CDR2 FVKESK. This CDR3 is CASSQDVHTQYF. The DNA for the CDR3 is TGTGCCAGCAGCCAAGATGTCCATACGCAGTATTTT. Together with reference TRBV14 and TRBJ2-3, the CDR3 gives the full variable domain: EAGVTQFPSHSVIEKGQTVTLRCDPISGHDNLYWYRRVMGKEIKFLLHFVKESKQDESGMPNNRFLAERTGGTYSTLKVQPAELEDSGVYFCASSQDVHTQYFGPGTRLTVL.

J is TRBJ1-2 and V is TRBV12-3 or TRBV12-4; 9 nucleotides agree with TRBD1. V shed 6 bases and J 4 bases; nucleotides not matched to a gene: 15. The CDR3 runs 17 residues. CDR3 sequence: CASSPTPGTGKSYGYTF. The CDR3 bases are TGTGCCAGCAGCCCGACCCCCGGGACAGGGAAGAGCTATGGCTACACCTTC.

In its sample, this clonotype was seen many times. The CDR3 DNA sequence: TGCAGTGCTAGAGGGCCTAGCGGGGGAGCCTACGAGCAGTACTTC. Translation: CSARGPSGGAYEQYF. The V call is TRBV20-1, the J call TRBJ2-7; 10 bases line up with TRBD2. CDR1 and CDR2 from the germline V gene are DFQATT and SNEGSKA (reference sequence). With V trimmed by 1 base and J by 2 bases, 5 bases remained unmatched. CDR3 length: 15 residues.

This rearrangement joins TRBV5-6 to TRBJ2-7; D unclear. Germline CDR1 reads SGHDT; CDR2 reads YYEEEE. The V and J ends lost 0 bases and 7 bases respectively, with 14 bases between them. The CDR3 consists of 14 residues. The CDR3 loop is CASSLGLPQGEQYF. DNA of the CDR3: TGTGCCAGCAGCTTGGGCCTCCCTCAAGGGGAGCAGTACTTC.

The chain uses TRBV15 and TRBJ2-4; D gene unclear. The DNA end lines up better with TRBJ2-5; the J call may be wrong. Germline V gives CDR1 LNHNV, CDR2 YYDKDF (reference sequence). The CDR3 runs 12 residues. Here the CDR3 reads CATSGLQETQYF. As DNA, the CDR3 is TGTGCCACCAGCGGATTACAGGAGACCCAGTACTTC.

This clonotype was seen a few times. The rearrangement joins TRBV12-3 or TRBV12-4 to TRBJ2-5; maybe TRBD2 (5 bases). CDR3 size: 13 residues. The germline V and J ends were trimmed by 3 bases and 7 bases, with 12 bases remaining between them. The CDR3 coding sequence is TGTGCCAGCAGTTTTGGGAGCCGGGGGACCCAGTACTTC. Its protein product is CASSFGSRGTQYF.

V usage is TRBV30 and J usage is TRBJ2-5; unclear D gene. This CDR3 has 13 amino acids. The germline V and J ends were trimmed by 0 bases and 11 bases, with 16 bases remaining between them. Germline V lookup: CDR1 GTSNPN, CDR2 SVGIG (reference sequence). As DNA, the CDR3 is TGTGCCTGGAGTGTACTCTCGGGCAATGAGCAGTACTTC. Protein: CAWSVLSGNEQYF. The complete variable domain, with remaining parts taken from reference TRBV30 and TRBJ2-5, reads SQTIHQWPATLVQPVGSPLSLECTVEGTSNPNLYWYRQAAGRGLQLLFYSVGIGQISSEVPQNLSASRPQDRQFILSSKKLLLSDSGFYLCAWSVLSGNEQYFGPGTRLLVL.

In its sample, this clonotype was seen many times. V gene TRBV20-1 combines with J gene TRBJ2-5; TRBD2 matches 7 bases. The CDR3 is 16 residues long. Germline CDR1 and CDR2: DFQATT and SNEGSKA (reference sequence). V trimming: 0 bases; J trimming: 2 bases; junction bases outside the gene matches: 9. The DNA of the CDR3 is TGCAGTGCTAGAGACAGTCGTTCGGGGGGACAAGAGACCCAGTACTTC. Translation: CSARDSRSGGQETQYF.

This clonotype was counted a few times. The gene calls are TRBV7-9 and TRBJ2-3; 11 bases match TRBD2. V lost 6 bases and J lost 3; bases outside the gene matches: 5. The CDR3 covers 15 residues. The germline V gene has CDR1 SEHNR and CDR2 FQNEAQ (reference sequence). This chain's CDR3 is CASRPGTSGTDTQYF. The CDR3 nucleotides read TGTGCCAGCAGACCCGGGACTAGCGGTACAGATACGCAGTATTTT.

This clonotype was seen more than once but under ten times. This chain connects TRBV20-1 to TRBJ1-2; D gene ambiguous. The germline V and J ends were trimmed by 1 base and 3 bases, with 12 bases remaining between them. Looked up from germline, CDR1 is DFQATT and CDR2 is SNEGSKA (reference sequence). This CDR3 is 14 amino acids long. Here the CDR3 reads CSARGVLVDYGYTF. In DNA, the CDR3 is TGCAGTGCTAGAGGGGTGCTGGTTGACTATGGCTACACCTTC.

This chain connects TRBV5-4 to TRBJ2-6, with 9 bases matching TRBD1. J lost 2 bases, V lost 4 bases, and 1 base had no gene match. Germline assignment: CDR1 SGHNT and CDR2 YYREEE (reference sequence). This CDR3 has 15 amino acids. The CDR3 DNA is TGTGCCAGCAGCAGGGACAGGGCTGGGGCCAACGTCCTGACTTTC. It specifies CASSRDRAGANVLTF.

V gene TRBV3-1 combines with J gene TRBJ2-1; tentative D call: TRBD1 (6 bases). CDR3 length: 16 residues. V gave up 0 bases and J gave up 4 bases, with 13 bases separating them. Per germline, CDR1 LGHDT and CDR2 YNNKEL (reference sequence). The CDR3 loop reads CASSQEDRRLYNEQFF. CDR3 bases: TGTGCCAGCAGCCAAGAGGACAGACGACTGTACAATGAGCAGTTCTTC.

This clonotype was counted a few times. The chain couples TRBV19 to TRBJ2-7; either TRBD1 or TRBD2 may supply D (5 bases each). V was trimmed by 4 bases and J by 2 bases, leaving 15 bases between them. Germline values: CDR1 LNHDA, CDR2 SQIVND (reference sequence). The CDR3 covers 15 residues. The CDR3 bases are TGTGCCAGTAGTAGGGGTTACGGGGCGCCCTACGAGCAGTACTTC. Protein product: CASSRGYGAPYEQYF.

This chain connects TRBV27 to TRBJ1-5; 8 bases are shared with TRBD1. Per the germline V gene, CDR1 is MNHEY and CDR2 is SMNVEV (reference sequence). With V trimmed by 4 bases and J by 2 bases, 16 bases remained unmatched. CDR3 length equals 19 residues. The CDR3 sequence is CASSSTGGSGRVGNQPQHF. The CDR3, as DNA: TGTGCCAGCAGTTCCACAGGGGGATCGGGTAGAGTGGGCAATCAGCCCCAGCATTTT.

The rearrangement joins TRBV4-3 to TRBJ2-3; D assignment may be TRBD1 or TRBD2 (6 bases each). This CDR3 spans 15 amino acids. The germline V gene has CDR1 LGHNA and CDR2 YSLEER. V lost 0 bases and J 9 bases, leaving 16 bases between the germline ends. The CDR3 protein is CASSQESRGGLTQYF. In DNA, the CDR3 is TGCGCCAGCAGCCAAGAAAGCCGAGGGGGACTCACGCAGTATTTT.

This clonotype was seen only a few times. This sequence joins TRBV12-3 or TRBV12-4 and TRBJ2-5; 9 bases line up with TRBD1. There are 13 residues in the CDR3. J gave up 10 bases and V 4 bases, and 7 bases lay outside the gene matches. Written as DNA, the CDR3 is TGTGCCAGCAGTTGGGGACAGGGAGAGGGCCAGTACTTC. Translation gives CASSWGQGEGQYF.

This clonotype was seen a handful of times. This chain connects TRBV6-1 to TRBJ1-2; D not certain. The germline gives CDR1 MNHNS, CDR2 SASEGT. This CDR3 contains 13 residues. Deletions cut 3 bases from V and 6 bases from J, with 11 bases between. CDR3 DNA sequence: TGTGCCAGCAGTGACGCCACCATAAATGGCTACACCTTC. It encodes CASSDATINGYTF.

The V call is TRBV20-1, the J call TRBJ1-6; D might be TRBD1 (5 bases). The CDR3 spans 15 residues. Trimming removed 4 bases from V and 5 bases from J, with 15 bases in between. The germline V gene encodes CDR1 DFQATT and CDR2 SNEGSKA (reference sequence). CDR3 loop: CSAKTSGRNNSPLHF. The CDR3 DNA reads TGCAGTGCTAAGACGTCAGGGAGGAATAATTCACCCCTCCACTTT.

This rearrangement joins TRBV7-8 to TRBJ1-4, with 7 bases fitting TRBD1. With V trimmed by 2 bases and J by 5 bases, 2 bases remained unmatched. Germline CDR1 and CDR2: SGHVS and FQNEAQ. The CDR3 spans 14 residues. CDR3: CASSLTGQNEKLFF. The CDR3 nucleotides are TGTGCCAGCAGCTTAACGGGACAGAATGAAAAACTGTTTTTT.

CDR3 DNA: TGTGCCAGCAGTTACGCAAGGACCTTGAACACTGAAGCTTTCTTT. It codes for CASSYARTLNTEAFF. The rearrangement links TRBV6-2 or TRBV6-3 to TRBJ1-1, with D uncertain. The V end was cut by 2 bases, the J end by 0 bases, with 10 bases between. The V gene's germline CDR1 is MNHEY and CDR2 SVGEGT. The CDR3 has 15 amino acids.

V gene TRBV2 combines with J gene TRBJ2-1; D remains unclear. Deletions cut 7 bases from V and 9 bases from J, with 16 bases between. This CDR3 contains 13 residues. The V gene's germline CDR1 is SNHLY and CDR2 FYNNEI. The CDR3 region is CASKVDKGREQFF. In DNA form, the CDR3 reads TGTGCCAGCAAGGTAGATAAAGGACGTGAGCAGTTCTTC.

This clonotype was observed a handful of times. CDR3 amino acids: CARRTGRTDTQYF. CDR3 in DNA: TGTGCCCGTCGGACAGGTCGCACAGATACGCAGTATTTT. V usage is TRBV30 and J usage is TRBJ2-3; 7 nucleotides match TRBD1. Trimming took 8 bases from V and 1 from J; bases not matched to a gene: 6. Germline-derived CDR1 and CDR2 are GTSNPN and SVGIG (reference sequence). CDR3 size: 13 residues.

The chain is built from TRBV7-2 and TRBJ2-5; TRBD2 might be the D (5 bases). In germline, CDR1 is SGHTA, CDR2 FQGNSA. The CDR3 is 14 amino acids. The ends were cut back, 1 base at V and 2 bases at J, with 8 bases in the middle. CDR3 bases: TGTGCCAGCAGCTTAGAGCGGATGCAAGAGACCCAGTACTTC. Translated: CASSLERMQETQYF. Combining the CDR3 with reference TRBV7-2 and TRBJ2-5 gives the whole variable domain GAGVSQSPSNKVTEKGKDVELRCDPISGHTALYWYRQSLGQGLEFLIYFQGNSAPDKSGLPSDRFSAERTGGSVSTLTIQRTQQEDSAVYLCASSLERMQETQYFGPGTRLLVL.

The chain carries TRBV6-2 or TRBV6-3 and TRBJ1-3; D call uncertain. CDR3 length: 15 amino acids. Trimming stripped 6 bases from V and 1 base from J, with 13 bases between. The germline CDR1 and CDR2 sequences are MNHEY and SVGEGT. CDR3 sequence (DNA): TGTGCCAGCAGCACCCCGAGGCTATCTGGAAACACCATATATTTT. Translated: CASSTPRLSGNTIYF.

The chain couples TRBV5-1 to TRBJ1-1, with no clear D. Germline loops: CDR1 SGHRS, CDR2 YFSETQ. The germline V and J ends were trimmed by 0 bases and 2 bases, with 11 bases remaining between them. CDR3 length: 15 residues. The CDR3 region is CASSLGSLGNTEAFF. The CDR3 bases are TGCGCCAGCAGCTTGGGGTCCCTTGGCAACACTGAAGCTTTCTTT.

The rearrangement joins TRBV4-2 to TRBJ2-7; D not certain. The CDR3 is made up of 13 amino acids. The V gene lost 0 bases and the J gene lost 1 base, with 4 bases spanning the gap. Germline V gene data show CDR1 as LGHNA and CDR2 as YNFKEQ. CDR3 sequence (DNA): TGTGCCAGCAGCCAAGAGATATCCTACGAGCAGTACTTC. This gives the protein CASSQEISYEQYF.